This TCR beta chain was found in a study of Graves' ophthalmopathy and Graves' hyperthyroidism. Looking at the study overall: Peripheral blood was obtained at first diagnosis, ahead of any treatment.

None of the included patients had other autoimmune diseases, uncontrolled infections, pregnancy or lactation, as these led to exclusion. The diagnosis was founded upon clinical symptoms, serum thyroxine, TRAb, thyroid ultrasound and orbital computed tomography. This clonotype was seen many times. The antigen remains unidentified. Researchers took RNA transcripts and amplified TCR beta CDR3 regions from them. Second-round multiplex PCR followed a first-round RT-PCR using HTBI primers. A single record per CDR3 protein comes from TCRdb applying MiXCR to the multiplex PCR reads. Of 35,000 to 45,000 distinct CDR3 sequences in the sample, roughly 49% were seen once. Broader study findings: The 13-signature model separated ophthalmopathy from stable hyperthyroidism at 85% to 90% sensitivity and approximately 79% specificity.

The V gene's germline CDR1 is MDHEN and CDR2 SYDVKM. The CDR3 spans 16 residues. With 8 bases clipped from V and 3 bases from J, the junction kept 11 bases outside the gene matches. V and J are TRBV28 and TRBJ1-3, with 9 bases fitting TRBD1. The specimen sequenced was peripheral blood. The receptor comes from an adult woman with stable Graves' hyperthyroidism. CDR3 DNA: TGTGCCAGCGGTCCGGGACAGGGACAGTTTGGAAACACCATATATTTT. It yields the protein CASGPGQGQFGNTIYF.